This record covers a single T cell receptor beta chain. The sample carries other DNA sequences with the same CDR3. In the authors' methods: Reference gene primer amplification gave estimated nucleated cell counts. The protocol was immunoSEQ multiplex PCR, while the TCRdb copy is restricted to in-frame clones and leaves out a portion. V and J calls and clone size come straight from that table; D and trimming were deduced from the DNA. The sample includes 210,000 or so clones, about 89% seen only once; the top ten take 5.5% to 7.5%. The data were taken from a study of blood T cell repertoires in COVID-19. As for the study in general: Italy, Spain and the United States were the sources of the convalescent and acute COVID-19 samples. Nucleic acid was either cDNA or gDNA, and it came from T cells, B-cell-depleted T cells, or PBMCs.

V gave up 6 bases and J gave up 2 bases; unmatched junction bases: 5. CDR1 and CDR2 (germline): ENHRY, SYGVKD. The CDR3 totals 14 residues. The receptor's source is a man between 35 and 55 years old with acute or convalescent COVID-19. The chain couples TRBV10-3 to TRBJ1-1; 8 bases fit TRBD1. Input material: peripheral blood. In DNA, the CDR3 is TGTGCCATCAGCGGACAGGGATTAAACACTGAAGCTTTCTTT. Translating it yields CAISGQGLNTEAFF.